Included here is one T cell receptor (beta chain) sequence, with context. This specimen belongs to a study of blood T cell repertoires in COVID-19. Authors' methods: Scientists estimated how many nucleated cells there were by amplifying reference gene primers. Method: immunoSEQ multiplex PCR; TCRdb's copy keeps in-frame clones and lacks some. V, J and clone size are taken as reported in that table, and D and trimming were inferred from the DNA itself. The sample comprises roughly 230,000 clones, 87% of which are singletons, and more than 7% rests with the top ten. Cohort allocation depended upon clinical history that participants reported. Germline V gives CDR1 KGHSH, CDR2 LQKENI. This CDR3 contains 16 residues. V shed 0 bases and J shed 5 bases, with 14 bases lying between them.

The specimen was PBMCs or T cells enriched from blood (not recorded which). This TCR was sampled from a man in his thirties or forties in a cohort exposed to, infected with or recovered from COVID-19 (not recorded which). This chain links TRBV18 with TRBJ2-1; D might be TRBD2 (6 bases). CDR3 bases: TGTGCCAGCTCACCACCAGGTAGGCTAGCGAACAATGAGCAGTTCTTC. Residues: CASSPPGRLANNEQFF.